The 24 T cell receptor beta chains below all came from one sample that was sequenced in a study of blood T cell repertoires in COVID-19. TCRdb's copy holds only in-frame clones and misses some; the assay was immunoSEQ multiplex PCR. The sample contains some 140,000 clones, roughly 82% of which appear only once. Sequences were obtained from peripheral blood. The source is an elderly man with acute or convalescent COVID-19.

The V and J genes are TRBV5-1 and TRBJ2-3, with 9 positions matching TRBD1. Germline V gives CDR1 SGHRS, CDR2 YFSETQ. J was trimmed by 4 bases and V by 5 bases; bases with no gene match: 5. The CDR3 covers 14 residues. The CDR3 region has the DNA TGCGCCAGCAGGGGACAGGGAGGGTCAGATACGCAGTATTTT. Encoded protein: CASRGQGGSDTQYF.

Details on this clone: This same CDR3 is encoded by further DNA sequences in the sample. The V gene is TRBV18, the J gene TRBJ1-5, with unresolved D. Germline values: CDR1 KGHSH, CDR2 LQKENI. This CDR3 is built from 13 residues. Between the trimmed V and J ends, which lost 0 bases and 6 bases, there was a span of 6 bases. The CDR3 loop is CASSPPSGQPQHF. CDR3 coding DNA: TGTGCCAGCTCACCACCCTCGGGTCAGCCCCAGCATTTT.

The chain combines TRBV29-1 with TRBJ2-5; no reliable D call. Germline V lookup: CDR1 SQVTM, CDR2 ANQGSEA. The V end lost 4 bases, the J end lost 5 bases, and 11 bases lay between the germline ends. The CDR3 runs 12 residues. Here the CDR3 reads CSVGALAETQYF. DNA of the CDR3: TGCAGCGTTGGGGCCCTGGCGGAGACCCAGTACTTC.

This CDR3 reads CAGAENTEAFF. As DNA, the CDR3 is TGTGCTGGGGCAGAGAACACTGAAGCTTTCTTT. The J gene is TRBJ1-1, the V gene TRBV2, with a weak D call TRBD1 (5 bases). Germline CDR1 SNHLY, CDR2 FYNNEI. The CDR3 spans 11 residues.

V is TRBV28 and J is TRBJ1-4; D gene unclear. The CDR3 covers 15 residues. Germline CDR1 reads MDHEN; CDR2 reads SYDVKM. Trimming shortened V by 3 bases and J by 0 bases, and 8 bases separated the two germline ends. In DNA form, the CDR3 reads TGTGCCAGCAGTTTTTCCGGTGCAACTAATGAAAAACTGTTTTTT. It yields the protein CASSFSGATNEKLFF.

The V gene is TRBV11-2, the J gene TRBJ1-2; tentatively, D is TRBD1 (6 bases). Trimming cost V 6 bases and J 2 bases, with 13 bases left between them. Germline V gives CDR1 SGHAT, CDR2 FQNNGV. This CDR3 contains 14 residues. The CDR3 DNA sequence: TGTGCCAGCAGAGGGCAGGGGAAGAACTATGGCTACACCTTC. It translates to CASRGQGKNYGYTF.

This clone was detected a few times. The chain links TRBV3-1 (or the pseudogene TRBV3-2) to TRBJ1-2; TRBD1 aligns across 9 bases. This CDR3 region has 15 residues. Germline lookup yields CDR1 LGHDT and CDR2 YNNKEL (reference sequence). J gave up 8 bases and V 5 bases, and 12 bases lay outside the gene matches. This chain's CDR3 is CASSSRGTGGWGYTF. CDR3 in DNA: TGTGCCAGCAGCTCACGTGGCACAGGGGGCTGGGGCTACACCTTC.

This clone showed up just once. The V call is TRBV4-3, the J call TRBJ1-4, with unresolved D. Germline V lookup: CDR1 LGHNA, CDR2 YSLEER. The CDR3 contains 15 residues. Trimming stripped 0 bases from V and 10 bases from J, with 15 bases between. CDR3 coding DNA: TGCGCCAGCAGCCAAGATCAGGCTGGACTGGCAAAACTGTTTTTT. The encoded protein is CASSQDQAGLAKLFF.

This chain joins TRBV4-1 and TRBJ2-3, with no clear D. The V gene lost 0 bases and the J gene lost 2 bases, with 6 bases spanning the gap. The CDR3 is 14 amino acids. Germline CDR1 is MGHRA and CDR2 is YSYEKL. The CDR3 reads CASSQDRTTDTQYF. The CDR3 bases are TGCGCCAGCAGCCAAGACAGAACCACAGATACGCAGTATTTT.

This clone was seen a handful of times. This chain links TRBV3-1 (or the pseudogene TRBV3-2) with TRBJ1-2, with D possibly matching TRBD1 (5 bases). V was shortened by 4 bases and J by 7 bases, with 16 bases between the two germline ends. This CDR3 comprises 14 residues. Per germline, CDR1 LGHDT and CDR2 YNNKEL (reference sequence). The CDR3, as DNA: TGTGCCAGCAGCCTTTTGAAGGGCGGGGGTGGCTACACCTTC. Amino acid sequence: CASSLLKGGGGYTF.

This rearrangement joins TRBV3-1 (or the pseudogene TRBV3-2) to TRBJ2-3; 12 positions match TRBD2. Germline-derived CDR1 and CDR2 are LGHDT and YNNKEL (reference sequence). The CDR3 totals 15 residues. J was trimmed by 4 bases and V by 4 bases; bases with no gene match: 3. The chain's CDR3 is CASSLGLAGSDTQYF. In DNA form, the CDR3 reads TGTGCCAGCAGCCTCGGACTAGCGGGGTCAGATACGCAGTATTTT.

The chain recombines TRBV7-2 with TRBJ2-1; 7 nucleotides line up with TRBD1. This CDR3 is 14 amino acids long. Germline V gene sequence: CDR1 SGHTA, CDR2 FQGNSA. After removal of 1 base from V and 6 bases from J, the junction contained 3 bases not matched to a gene. The CDR3 DNA is TGTGCCAGCAGCTTAGGGTCAGGGGGCAATGAGCAGTTCTTC. The encoded protein is CASSLGSGGNEQFF.

The chain combines TRBV11-2 with TRBJ1-4; 9 bases agree with TRBD1. CDR1 is SGHAT and CDR2 is FQNNGV in the germline V gene. This CDR3 contains 13 residues. With V trimmed by 6 bases and J by 8 bases, 4 bases remained unmatched. The CDR3 coding sequence is TGTGCCAGCAGAGGGACAGGGCGAGAAAAACTGTTTTTT. Protein sequence: CASRGTGREKLFF.

This clone was observed once. This chain connects TRBV5-1 to TRBJ2-7, with a possible D match to TRBD1 (6 bases). With 3 bases removed from V and 6 bases from J, the gap between germline ends came to 16 bases. Germline CDR1 is SGHRS and CDR2 is YFSETQ. CDR3 length equals 14 residues. CDR3 sequence (DNA): TGCGCCAGCAGCTCCCGGGACAACGGATCCGAGCAGTACTTC. This codes for CASSSRDNGSEQYF.

The chain employs TRBV19 and TRBJ2-5, with 9 nucleotides matching TRBD1. The CDR3 totals 16 residues. The germline V gene has CDR1 LNHDA and CDR2 SQIVND (reference sequence). The V segment lost 1 base and the J segment 2 bases; nucleotides outside the gene matches: 5. CDR3 DNA sequence: TGTGCCAGTAGTATAGTGAACAGGGGGCCTCAAGAGACCCAGTACTTC. Its translation is CASSIVNRGPQETQYF.

The genes are TRBV2 and TRBJ1-4, with unresolved D. Per the germline V gene, CDR1 is SNHLY and CDR2 is FYNNEI. The CDR3 has 14 residues. Trimming stripped 3 bases from V and 8 bases from J, with 13 bases between. The DNA for the CDR3 is TGTGCCAGCAGTGACCTCCGAACGGGGGAAAAACTGTTTTTT. Its translation is CASSDLRTGEKLFF.

The chain employs TRBV12-5 and TRBJ1-1, with D uncertain. Trimming took off 4 bases at V and 0 bases at J, with 18 bases between the two ends. CDR1 and CDR2 from the germline V gene are LGHNT and FRNRAP. This CDR3 comprises 17 residues. The CDR3 nucleotides read TGTGCTAGTGGTTCCGGACTGAAACATAGAATGAACACTGAAGCTTTCTTT. Its translation: CASGSGLKHRMNTEAFF.

A single count supports this clone. The genes are TRBV4-3 and TRBJ2-7; possibly TRBD1 for D (6 bases). The CDR3 spans 13 residues. Per germline, CDR1 LGHNA and CDR2 YSLEER. V lost 4 bases, J lost 7 bases, and 14 bases lay in between. CDR3 nucleotides: TGCGCCAGCAGCCGACAGGCTTGGGGAGAGCAGTACTTC. Translated, it gives CASSRQAWGEQYF.

This rearrangement joins TRBV4-1 to TRBJ2-6; possible D gene TRBD2, 5 bases. Trimming pared 1 base from V and 0 bases from J, leaving 13 bases between. The CDR3 is made up of 18 amino acids. The germline V gene encodes CDR1 MGHRA and CDR2 YSYEKL. Here the CDR3 DNA reads TGCGCCAGCAGCCAAGGAGGGCCCCTAAACTCTGGGGCCAACGTCCTGACTTTC. It translates to CASSQGGPLNSGANVLTF.

The chain uses TRBV5-4 and TRBJ1-5; no clear D. Germline V gene lookup returns CDR1 SGHNT and CDR2 YYREEE (reference sequence). V shed 4 bases and J shed 5 bases, with 10 bases lying between them. This CDR3 is 13 amino acids long. CDR3 amino acids: CASSPRPDQPQHF. CDR3 sequence (DNA): TGTGCCAGCAGCCCCAGGCCGGATCAGCCCCAGCATTTT. The whole variable domain, remainder taken from reference TRBV5-4 and TRBJ1-5, is ETGVTQSPTHLIKTRGQQVTLRCSSQSGHNTVSWYQQALGQGPQFIFQYYREEENGRGNFPPRFSGLQFPNYSSELNVNALELDDSALYLCASSPRPDQPQHFGDGTRLSIL.

The chain carries TRBV24-1 and TRBJ2-1, with D unresolved. Germline CDR1 and CDR2: KGHDR and SFDVKD. The CDR3 runs 11 residues. The V and J ends lost 7 bases and 5 bases respectively, with 5 bases between them. CDR3 nucleotides: TGTGCCACCAGGCAGAACAATGAGCAGTTCTTC. The encoded protein is CATRQNNEQFF.

The table lists this clone with a count of one. The chain uses TRBV5-8 and TRBJ1-1; D perhaps matches TRBD1 (5 bases). The germline CDR1 and CDR2 sequences are SGHTS and YDEGEE. V was clipped by 2 bases and J by 4 bases, with 15 bases between them. The CDR3 runs 15 residues. CDR3 coding DNA: TGTGCCAGCAGCTTAAAAGGGGCGGAGGGCACTGAAGCTTTCTTT. Translation gives CASSLKGAEGTEAFF.

This clone appeared a single time. The V call is TRBV2, the J call TRBJ2-7, with D tentatively TRBD1 (6 bases). This CDR3 comprises 14 residues. Germline V gene sequence: CDR1 SNHLY, CDR2 FYNNEI. V shed 1 base and J shed 3 bases, with 10 bases lying between them. This CDR3 reads CASSEGQGFYEQYF. The CDR3 DNA follows: TGTGCCAGCAGTGAAGGCCAGGGGTTCTACGAGCAGTACTTC. The full variable domain, with the rest looked up from reference TRBV2 and TRBJ2-7, is EPEVTQTPSHQVTQMGQEVILRCVPISNHLYFYWYRQILGQKVEFLVSFYNNEISEKSEIFDDQFSVERPDGSNFTLKIRSTKLEDSAMYFCASSEGQGFYEQYFGPGTRLTVT.

CDR3 amino acids: CASSLDAGGNEQYF. For the CDR3, the DNA is TGCGCCAGCAGCTTGGATGCAGGAGGAAACGAGCAGTACTTC. The chain recombines TRBV5-1 with TRBJ2-7, with a tentative D call TRBD2 (5 bases). This CDR3 spans 14 amino acids. The germline CDR1 and CDR2 sequences are SGHRS and YFSETQ. Between the trimmed V and J ends, which lost 0 bases and 5 bases, there was a span of 12 bases.